These T cell receptor beta chains were read from a single sample in a study of blood T cell repertoires in COVID-19. This table comes from immunoSEQ multiplex PCR, and its TCRdb copy is limited to in-frame clones, with some not included. This table holds about 140,000 clones, about 74% found once. The specimen sequenced was peripheral blood. Receptors originate from a man in his forties or fifties with acute or convalescent COVID-19. Both conserved end residues are part of each CDR3. The D gene is left open where the match is weak. Clone size, where shown, is once, few, many, or a class for clones that have expanded.

clone_size j_call d_call v_call cdr3_nt cdr3_aa
NA TRBJ2-5 TRBD1 TRBV18 TGTGCCAGCTCAGGACAGGGGGCTGGGGAGACCCAGTACTTC CASSGQGAGETQYF
NA TRBJ1-5 TRBD1 TRBV18 TGTGCCAGCCGCCAAGGGACAGGGAGGGATAGCAATCAGCCCCAGCATTTT CASRQGTGRDSNQPQHF
few TRBJ1-1 NA TRBV30 TGTGCCTGGAGTGAGGTTCGAGGTGAAGCTTTCTTT CAWSEVRGEAFF
NA TRBJ1-5 TRBD1 TRBV2 TGTGCCAGCAGGGACAGGGGTGGCAATCAGCCCCAGCATTTT CASRDRGGNQPQHF
NA TRBJ2-5 NA TRBV19 TGTGCCAGTAGCTTAGCGGACCAAGAGACCCAGTACTTC CASSLADQETQYF
NA TRBJ1-1 NA TRBV10-1 TGCGCCAGCAGTATAGCCGGGAAGGATGAAGCTTTCTTT CASSIAGKDEAFF
NA TRBJ1-2 NA TRBV18 TGTGCCAGCTCACCGCCCGGGGTCTATGGCTACACCTTC CASSPPGVYGYTF
few TRBJ1-5 NA TRBV10-3 TGTGCCATCAGTGACAGGGAGGATCAGCCCCAGCATTTT CAISDREDQPQHF
NA TRBJ2-5 NA TRBV5-1 TGCGCCAGCAGCTTAGACAGGAGTCAAGAGACCCAGTACTTC CASSLDRSQETQYF
NA TRBJ2-5 NA TRBV24-1 TGTGCCAGCGCCGGGAACGAAGAGACCCAGTACTTC CASAGNEETQYF
NA TRBJ1-5 TRBD1 TRBV5-1 TGCGCCAGCAGCCCGACAGGGGATCAGCCCCAGCATTTT CASSPTGDQPQHF
NA TRBJ1-1 NA TRBV12-3/TRBV12-4 TGTGCCAGCACTGCTGACAGTCTAACTGAAGCTTTCTTT CASTADSLTEAFF
NA TRBJ2-7 NA TRBV6-5 TGTGCCAGCAGGACGCCTACAGGGAACGCCTACGAGCAGTACTTC CASRTPTGNAYEQYF
NA TRBJ1-5 NA TRBV19 TGTGCCAGTAGTATAGTCCGACAGGTCGGCAGTCAGCCCCAGCATTTT CASSIVRQVGSQPQHF
NA TRBJ2-2 NA TRBV10-2 TGCGCCACCACGGGGACTCGGGACGGGGAGCTGTTTTTT CATTGTRDGELFF
NA TRBJ2-1 TRBD1 TRBV7-2 TGTGCCAGCAGCTTCCGGACAGGCAACAATGAGCAGTTCTTC CASSFRTGNNEQFF
NA TRBJ1-5 TRBD1 TRBV7-9 TGTGCCACGGGACAGGGCAATCAGCCCCAGCATTTT CATGQGNQPQHF
NA TRBJ1-6 NA TRBV27 TGTGCCAGCAGTCCGTTGACAGGTAGCTCCTATAATTCACCCCTCCACTTT CASSPLTGSSYNSPLHF
NA TRBJ1-2 NA TRBV25-1 TGTGCCAGCAGTGACCCGGCTGGGAGGGGGACTTATGGCTACACCTTC CASSDPAGRGTYGYTF
NA TRBJ1-5 TRBD1 TRBV6-5 TGTGCCAGCAGCGCTGGACAGGGCAGCAATCAGCCCCAGCATTTT CASSAGQGSNQPQHF
NA TRBJ2-1 TRBD1 TRBV10-3 TGTGCCATCAGGGTAGTTCCGATTACAGGGGTTGGCAATGAGCAGTTCTTC CAIRVVPITGVGNEQFF
NA TRBJ2-1 NA TRBV2 TGTGCCAGCAGGCTTGGGGAGGTGATCAATGAGCAGTTCTTC CASRLGEVINEQFF
once TRBJ2-7 TRBD1 TRBV29-1 TGCAGCGGCCGGGACAGCACCTACGAGCAGTACTTC CSGRDSTYEQYF
NA TRBJ1-2 NA TRBV30 TGTGCCTGGAGTGGGGCAGACTATGGCTACACCTTC CAWSGADYGYTF
NA TRBJ2-3 TRBD2 TRBV5-1 TGCGCCAGCAGCTTGGGACATAGCGGGGGGTCATCCACAGATACGCAGTATTTT CASSLGHSGGSSTDTQYF
NA TRBJ2-1 NA TRBV15 TGTGCCACCAGCAGGGACTTGAAAGGGAATGAGCAGTTCTTC CATSRDLKGNEQFF
NA TRBJ2-2 TRBD1 TRBV6-1 TGTGCCAGCAGTGAACCCGGACAGGGGGCGGGCGGGGAGCTGTTTTTT CASSEPGQGAGGELFF